Following are 16 T cell receptor beta chains from one sample sequenced in a study of cytomegalovirus exposure and HLA in healthy donors. The PCR had 60 Vbeta and 13 Jbeta primers. TCRdb keeps only in-frame clones here, not all; method: immunoSEQ multiplex PCR. The sample has some 120,000 clones, 74% seen once. The sequenced material came from PBMCs. The receptors were gathered from a woman aged 45-65 years in good health and CMV-seropositive.

V is TRBV9 and J is TRBJ1-3; D may be TRBD1 (6 bases). Germline V gives CDR1 SGDLS, CDR2 YYNGEE. The CDR3 is 15 residues long. Trimming took 4 bases from V and 2 from J, leaving 13 bases between them. As DNA, the CDR3 is TGTGCCAGCAGCTTACAGGGTTTAACTGGAAACACCATATATTTT. Translating gives CASSLQGLTGNTIYF.

The chain recombines TRBV19 with TRBJ2-1; 11 bases fit TRBD2. V shed 7 bases, J shed 0 bases, and the junction held 11 bases outside the gene matches. The CDR3 runs to 18 residues. Germline loops: CDR1 LNHDA, CDR2 SQIVND (reference sequence). The CDR3 bases are TGTGCCAGTATGTCTCCTAGCGGGGGGAGAAGCTCCTACAATGAGCAGTTCTTC. Translated: CASMSPSGGRSSYNEQFF.

V and J are TRBV6-5 and TRBJ1-2; 8 bases map to TRBD1. This CDR3 has 16 residues. J gave up 1 base and V 2 bases, and 6 bases lay outside the gene matches. Germline CDR1 MNHEY, CDR2 SVGAGI. The CDR3 bases are TGTGCCAGCAGTTACCTAAATGGACAGGGTAACTATGGCTACACCTTC. Its protein is CASSYLNGQGNYGYTF.

This chain joins TRBV6-5 and TRBJ2-2; D possibly corresponds to TRBD2 (5 bases). Germline V CDR1 and CDR2: MNHEY, SVGAGI. This CDR3 region has 14 residues. Deletions cut 6 bases from V and 7 bases from J, with 15 bases between. CDR3 loop: CASSPFEGHGELFF. CDR3 coding DNA: TGTGCCAGCAGCCCTTTCGAGGGCCACGGGGAGCTGTTTTTT.

This clone has just a few counts. V gene TRBV6-1 combines with J gene TRBJ1-6; D remains ambiguous. The germline gives CDR1 MNHNS, CDR2 SASEGT. The V and J ends lost 9 bases and 4 bases respectively, with 10 bases between them. CDR3 length: 13 residues. The CDR3 sequence is CASMNIYNSPLHF. CDR3 in DNA: TGTGCCAGTATGAACATTTATAATTCACCCCTCCACTTT.

This clone has just one count. The V and J genes are TRBV6-6 and TRBJ1-4, with D unclear. The CDR3 length is 16 residues. V was shortened by 0 bases and J by 8 bases, with 16 bases between the two germline ends. Germline CDR1 and CDR2: MNHNY and SVGAGI (reference sequence). This chain's CDR3 is CASSYSSGVISEKLFF. The CDR3 DNA reads as TGTGCCAGCAGTTACTCGTCCGGGGTAATCAGCGAAAAACTGTTTTTT.

Of note for this clone: The junction shows a germline mismatch at one end, possibly a read error. The gene calls are TRBV6-5 and TRBJ2-7, with TRBD1 identical over 10 bases. CDR3 length equals 14 residues. Germline loops: CDR1 MNHEY, CDR2 SVGAGI. The CDR3 here is CTSVRGQGIYEQYF. CDR3 sequence (DNA): TGTACCAGCGTTAGGGGACAGGGGATCTACGAGCAGTACTTC.

This chain uses TRBV2 with TRBJ1-2; possible D gene TRBD1, 6 bases. Trimming took off 5 bases at V and 9 bases at J, with 16 bases between the two ends. The CDR3 length is 13 residues. In germline, CDR1 is SNHLY, CDR2 FYNNEI. DNA of the CDR3: TGTGCCAGCAGTACTACCGACAGGAGGAGCTACACCTTC. This sequence encodes CASSTTDRRSYTF.

V usage is TRBV5-1 and J usage is TRBJ2-2, with 7 bases matching TRBD2. This CDR3 is 16 amino acids long. Germline values: CDR1 SGHRS, CDR2 YFSETQ. V lost 4 bases, J lost 4 bases, and 10 bases stayed unmatched. The DNA of the CDR3 is TGCGCCAGCAGCATTGACCGGACTAGTCTCACCGGGGAGCTGTTTTTT. Protein product: CASSIDRTSLTGELFF.

This rearrangement joins TRBV18 to TRBJ2-5, with D maybe TRBD1 (6 bases). Trimming removed 3 bases at V and 6 bases at J, with 17 bases between. The CDR3 runs to 15 residues. From germline, CDR1 is KGHSH and CDR2 LQKENI. The CDR3 sequence is CASSPPTGSGKTQYF. The CDR3 DNA reads as TGTGCCAGCTCACCGCCTACAGGGTCCGGGAAGACCCAGTACTTC.

V and J are TRBV28 and TRBJ1-1; D ambiguous. Trimming cost V 8 bases and J 3 bases, with 13 bases left between them. The CDR3 length is 13 residues. The germline gives CDR1 MDHEN, CDR2 SYDVKM. CDR3 region: CASSGRGDTEAFF. CDR3 coding DNA: TGTGCCAGCTCCGGCAGAGGCGACACTGAAGCTTTCTTT.

V and J are TRBV10-3 and TRBJ1-4; 7 bases agree with TRBD1. The germline gives CDR1 ENHRY, CDR2 SYGVKD. Unmatched junction bases numbered 8, after V lost 6 bases and J lost 7 bases. The CDR3 runs to 14 residues. CDR3 coding DNA: TGTGCCATCAGCGACAGGGATGGTATTGAAAAACTGTTTTTT. Residues: CAISDRDGIEKLFF.

This chain uses TRBV28 with TRBJ2-1, with D possibly TRBD2 on 6 matching bases. The germline CDR1 and CDR2 sequences are MDHEN and SYDVKM. V was pared by 7 bases and J by 4 bases, with 14 bases between. This CDR3 has 14 amino acids. This CDR3 reads CASISTSFYNEQFF. The CDR3 nucleotides are TGTGCCAGCATTTCAACTAGCTTTTACAATGAGCAGTTCTTC. Looking up the rest from reference TRBV28 and TRBJ2-1 gives the full variable domain: DVKVTQSSRYLVKRTGEKVFLECVQDMDHENMFWYRQDPGLGLRLIYFSYDVKMKEKGDIPEGYSVSREKKERFSLILESASTNQTSMYLCASISTSFYNEQFFGPGTRLTVL.

The chain links TRBV2 to TRBJ2-5; D perhaps matches TRBD1 (6 bases). The V end lost 7 bases, the J end lost 7 bases, and 19 bases lay between the germline ends. CDR1 SNHLY and CDR2 FYNNEI come from the germline V gene. The CDR3 is 14 amino acids. For the CDR3, the DNA is TGTGCCAGCACCCCCCAGGCTGGACAGTGGACCCAGTACTTC. Translating it yields CASTPQAGQWTQYF. Based on the CDR3 plus reference TRBV2 and TRBJ2-5, the full variable domain is EPEVTQTPSHQVTQMGQEVILRCVPISNHLYFYWYRQILGQKVEFLVSFYNNEISEKSEIFDDQFSVERPDGSNFTLKIRSTKLEDSAMYFCASTPQAGQWTQYFGPGTRLLVL.

V is TRBV18 and J is TRBJ1-2; 8 bases agree with TRBD1. The CDR3 is 14 amino acids. Germline assignment: CDR1 KGHSH and CDR2 LQKENI. With 3 bases clipped from V and 4 bases from J, the junction kept 4 bases outside the gene matches. This CDR3 is CASSPTGGSYGYTF. The CDR3 nucleotides read TGTGCCAGCTCACCTACAGGGGGATCCTATGGCTACACCTTC.

Only one count was recorded for this clone. This sequence joins TRBV29-1 and TRBJ1-4; 10 bases line up with TRBD1. Trimming at V came to 6 bases and at J to 7 bases, leaving 5 bases not matched to a gene. From germline, CDR1 is SQVTM and CDR2 ANQGSEA. The CDR3 is 13 residues long. The DNA of the CDR3 is TGCAGCGTCCCTGACAGGGGGCTTGAAAAACTGTTTTTT. Translating it yields CSVPDRGLEKLFF.